Listed below are T cell receptor beta chains from one sample, sequenced in a study of CD8 T cells in ankylosing spondylitis. TCRdb reprocessed the 5' RACE reads with MiXCR, giving one entry per CDR3 protein. The data contain roughly 370,000 distinct CDR3 sequences, approximately 20% of them singletons. The source material was blood, either unsorted or a sorted T cell fraction (not recorded which). The receptors stem from a male donor with ankylosing spondylitis. Both conserved end residues are part of each CDR3. The order of the fields is V gene, J gene, D gene, CDR3 protein. A D gene is named only where the DNA matches it firmly.

v_gene: TRBV27; j_gene: TRBJ1-5; d_gene: NA; CDR3aa: CASSFYRGVQPQHF
v_gene: TRBV5-1; j_gene: TRBJ2-5; d_gene: NA; CDR3aa: CATAEGGIETQYF
v_gene: TRBV12-3/TRBV12-4; j_gene: TRBJ2-4; d_gene: TRBD1; CDR3aa: CASTRTGGKNIQYF
v_gene: TRBV14; j_gene: TRBJ2-5; d_gene: NA; CDR3aa: CASSQDLSSQETQYF
v_gene: TRBV7-2; j_gene: TRBJ1-5; d_gene: NA; CDR3aa: CASSLAGGVWSNQPQHF
v_gene: TRBV5-1; j_gene: TRBJ1-2; d_gene: NA; CDR3aa: CASTNQDNNYGYTF
v_gene: TRBV28; j_gene: TRBJ2-7; d_gene: NA; CDR3aa: CASSLTSSEQYF
v_gene: TRBV24-1; j_gene: TRBJ2-1; d_gene: NA; CDR3aa: CATGRTADKQFF
v_gene: TRBV21-1; j_gene: TRBJ2-5; d_gene: NA; CDR3aa: CASSKGFGGSGTQYF
v_gene: TRBV20-1; j_gene: TRBJ2-3; d_gene: NA; CDR3aa: CSASIPAGDTQYF
v_gene: TRBV10-3; j_gene: TRBJ1-2; d_gene: TRBD1; CDR3aa: CAISELAHRGYGYTF
v_gene: TRBV4-1; j_gene: TRBJ2-7; d_gene: NA; CDR3aa: CASSQVVARATYEQYF
v_gene: TRBV12-3/TRBV12-4; j_gene: TRBJ2-6; d_gene: NA; CDR3aa: CASRRLSGANVLTF
v_gene: TRBV27; j_gene: TRBJ1-1; d_gene: NA; CDR3aa: CASSLTSRNTEAFF
v_gene: TRBV27; j_gene: TRBJ2-5; d_gene: TRBD2; CDR3aa: CASRRNSGEETQYF
v_gene: TRBV19; j_gene: TRBJ2-1; d_gene: TRBD2; CDR3aa: CASSHQREHEQFF
v_gene: TRBV11-1; j_gene: TRBJ2-1; d_gene: TRBD1; CDR3aa: CASIAPGQGGLADNEQFF
v_gene: TRBV12-3/TRBV12-4; j_gene: TRBJ2-5; d_gene: TRBD1; CDR3aa: CASTTGTGLWETQYF
v_gene: TRBV2; j_gene: TRBJ2-2; d_gene: NA; CDR3aa: CASSLSGIGELFF
v_gene: TRBV4-1; j_gene: TRBJ1-6; d_gene: TRBD1; CDR3aa: CASRNQGGTVNSPLHF
v_gene: TRBV11-2; j_gene: TRBJ1-4; d_gene: NA; CDR3aa: CASSLSPNEKLFF
v_gene: TRBV6-6; j_gene: TRBJ2-3; d_gene: NA; CDR3aa: CASIGLLTDTQYF
v_gene: TRBV12-3/TRBV12-4; j_gene: TRBJ2-3; d_gene: TRBD1; CDR3aa: CASSSGQGADTQYF
v_gene: TRBV12-3/TRBV12-4; j_gene: TRBJ2-3; d_gene: TRBD1; CDR3aa: CASSWTGSTDTQYF
v_gene: TRBV12-3/TRBV12-4; j_gene: TRBJ1-1; d_gene: NA; CDR3aa: CASSRVPTEAFF
v_gene: TRBV3-1; j_gene: TRBJ2-3; d_gene: TRBD2; CDR3aa: CASSQVGRGTDTQYF
v_gene: TRBV7-9; j_gene: TRBJ2-7; d_gene: NA; CDR3aa: CASSLDLAGPYEQYF
v_gene: TRBV4-3; j_gene: TRBJ2-7; d_gene: TRBD2; CDR3aa: CASSQLAGEGYEQYF
v_gene: TRBV18; j_gene: TRBJ2-7; d_gene: TRBD1; CDR3aa: CASSQGQAGEQYF
v_gene: TRBV25-1; j_gene: TRBJ2-7; d_gene: TRBD1; CDR3aa: CASRGQGDYEQYF
v_gene: TRBV6-2/TRBV6-3; j_gene: TRBJ2-5; d_gene: NA; CDR3aa: CASSTSTLQETQYF
v_gene: TRBV3-1; j_gene: TRBJ2-7; d_gene: NA; CDR3aa: CASSQGEPDLYEQYF
v_gene: TRBV5-1; j_gene: TRBJ2-2; d_gene: NA; CDR3aa: CASSLSDTGELFF
v_gene: TRBV6-2/TRBV6-3; j_gene: TRBJ2-3; d_gene: NA; CDR3aa: CASTTLAESTDTQYF
v_gene: TRBV20-1; j_gene: TRBJ1-2; d_gene: NA; CDR3aa: CSARVPVVGYGYTF
v_gene: TRBV20-1; j_gene: TRBJ1-2; d_gene: NA; CDR3aa: CSAPDTGFGGYTF
v_gene: TRBV2; j_gene: TRBJ2-3; d_gene: NA; CDR3aa: CASSVGHSTDTQYF
v_gene: TRBV20-1; j_gene: TRBJ1-1; d_gene: NA; CDR3aa: CSARVERGDTSNTEAFF
v_gene: TRBV13; j_gene: TRBJ2-1; d_gene: TRBD2; CDR3aa: CASSYSGRAHNEQFF
v_gene: TRBV20-1; j_gene: TRBJ1-4; d_gene: NA; CDR3aa: CSGGSNEKLFF
v_gene: TRBV5-1; j_gene: TRBJ2-3; d_gene: TRBD2; CDR3aa: CASSARTSGNTDTQYF
v_gene: TRBV2; j_gene: TRBJ1-4; d_gene: TRBD1; CDR3aa: CASTGQSNEKLFF
v_gene: TRBV7-3; j_gene: TRBJ2-7; d_gene: TRBD2; CDR3aa: CASSLAPSGGTYEQYF
v_gene: TRBV6-1; j_gene: TRBJ2-7; d_gene: TRBD1; CDR3aa: CASSKLLGTGAYEQYF
v_gene: TRBV11-2; j_gene: TRBJ2-3; d_gene: TRBD1; CDR3aa: CASSSQGQGPDTQYF
v_gene: TRBV28; j_gene: TRBJ1-4; d_gene: NA; CDR3aa: CASSSQRDSHGANEKLFF
v_gene: TRBV5-6; j_gene: TRBJ2-7; d_gene: NA; CDR3aa: CASSSGGVYEQYF
v_gene: TRBV4-2; j_gene: TRBJ2-3; d_gene: NA; CDR3aa: CASSQGAETSTDTQYF
v_gene: TRBV29-1; j_gene: TRBJ2-7; d_gene: TRBD2; CDR3aa: CSVVLILAGVQYF
v_gene: TRBV5-6; j_gene: TRBJ2-3; d_gene: NA; CDR3aa: CASSAFGLARTDTQYF
v_gene: TRBV3-1; j_gene: TRBJ2-7; d_gene: TRBD2; CDR3aa: CASSSSGRTYEQYF
v_gene: TRBV5-6; j_gene: TRBJ1-5; d_gene: TRBD1; CDR3aa: CASSQRTGRQPQHF